This T cell receptor (beta chain) was documented in a study of cytotoxic CD8 clonotypes in ibrutinib-treated CLL. Measured with immunoSEQ multiplex PCR; TCRdb has only the in-frame clones, and not every one. The sample comprises hundreds of thousands of clones, under 70% of which are singletons, and roughly 6.3% rests with the top ten. The V and J ends lost 3 bases and 4 bases, in that order; junction bases with no gene match: 8. In germline, CDR1 is SGHVS, CDR2 FNYEAQ. The length of the CDR3 is 15 residues. The source material was PBMCs, sampled after 36 months of ibrutinib treatment. The TCR originated in a human donor with chronic lymphocytic leukemia. The chain employs TRBV7-6 and TRBJ2-7; 8 bases are shared with TRBD1. The CDR3: CASSLHGTGGYEQYF. The CDR3 DNA follows: TGTGCCAGCAGCTTGCATGGAACAGGGGGATACGAGCAGTACTTC.